The source of this TCR beta chain is a study of patients and donors after allogeneic stem cell transplantation. The V and J ends lost 2 bases and 2 bases respectively, with 10 bases between them. The CDR3 loop spans 14 amino acids. Per the germline V gene, CDR1 is MDHEN and CDR2 is SYDVKM. TCRdb ran MiXCR on the RT-PCR reads and lists one entry per CDR3 protein. The repertoire has about 110,000 distinct CDR3 sequences, around 38% of them found once; the top ten carry around 30%. This sequence was found in a human donor who was either an allogeneic HSCT recipient or a stem cell or donor lymphocyte infusion donor (not recorded which). It is not recorded whose cells these are; they may come from a transplant donor. The chain combines TRBV28 with TRBJ2-7, with D tentatively TRBD1 (6 bases). The sequenced material came from blood, either unsorted or a sorted T cell fraction (not recorded which). The CDR3 loop reads CASSLGTPTYEQYF. In DNA, the CDR3 is TGTGCCAGCAGTTTAGGGACACCGACCTACGAGCAGTACTTC.